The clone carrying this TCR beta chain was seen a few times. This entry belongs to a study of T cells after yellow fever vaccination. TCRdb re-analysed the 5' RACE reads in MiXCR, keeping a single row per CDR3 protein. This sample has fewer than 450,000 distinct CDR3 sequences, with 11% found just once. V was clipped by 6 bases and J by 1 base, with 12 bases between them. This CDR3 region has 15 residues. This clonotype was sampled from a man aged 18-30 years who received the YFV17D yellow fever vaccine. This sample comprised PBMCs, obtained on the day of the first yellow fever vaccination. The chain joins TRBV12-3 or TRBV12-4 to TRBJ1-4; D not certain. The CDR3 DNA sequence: TGTGCCAGCAGACGTGACACGGGAACTAATGAAAAACTGTTTTTT. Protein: CASRRDTGTNEKLFF.